These 29 T cell receptor beta chains share one sample of origin, sequenced in a study of blood T cells in healthy people across ages. Together with a sample-barcoded 5' primer, a J-beta primer mix was included in a second PCR lasting roughly 6 to 12 cycles. TCRdb re-called the 5' RACE reads through MiXCR, storing one row per CDR3 protein. The sample has some 1 million distinct CDR3 sequences, 40% to 45% seen once. The source material was blood. All receptors derive from a woman aged 60-75 years in good health.

The rearrangement links TRBV7-3 to TRBJ2-1; D uncertain. The DNA end is more similar to TRBJ2-7, so the J call may be wrong. Germline values: CDR1 SGHTA, CDR2 FQGTGA. This CDR3 has 13 amino acids. CDR3 DNA: TGTGCCAGCAGCGTCCAAGGATCGGTCGAGCAGTACTTC. Translating it yields CASSVQGSVEQYF.

For this clonotype: A much more abundant neighbour one base away suggests this may be a read error. The V call is TRBV9, the J call TRBJ2-1; 7 bases align to TRBD2. Germline V gives CDR1 SGDLS, CDR2 YYNGEE. V shed 1 base and J 4 bases; nucleotides not matched to a gene: 5. The CDR3 has 15 amino acids. CDR3 DNA sequence: TGTGCCAGCAGCGTAAGGCTAGCGGAATACAATGAGCAGTTCTTC. Its translation is CASSVRLAEYNEQFF. Together with reference TRBV9 and TRBJ2-1, the CDR3 gives the full variable domain: DSGVTQTPKHLITATGQRVTLRCSPRSGDLSVYWYQQSLDQGLQFLIQYYNGEERAKGNILERFSAQQFPDLHSELNLSSLELGDSALYFCASSVRLAEYNEQFFGPGTRLTVL.

For the CDR3, the DNA is TGTGCCACCAGCCGAGCCGGGACTTTCGTGGACAATGAGCAGTTCTTC. Translation gives CATSRAGTFVDNEQFF. V and J are TRBV15 and TRBJ2-1, with a tentative D call TRBD2 (6 bases). This CDR3 is built from 16 residues. Germline V gives CDR1 LNHNV, CDR2 YYDKDF (reference sequence). Trimming shortened V by 5 bases and J by 5 bases, and 19 bases separated the two germline ends.

This chain connects TRBV14 to TRBJ2-7; possible D gene TRBD1, 5 bases. This CDR3 comprises 14 residues. V gave up 1 base and J gave up 2 bases, with 9 bases separating them. CDR1 is SGHDN, CDR2 FVKESK, per germline. The CDR3 sequence: CASSQGGQAYEQYF. In nucleotides, the CDR3 is TGTGCCAGCAGCCAAGGGGGCCAAGCCTACGAGCAGTACTTC.

The chain combines TRBV5-4 with TRBJ1-2; D is undetermined. Germline values: CDR1 SGHNT, CDR2 YYREEE (reference sequence). CDR3 length: 15 residues. The V end lost 1 base, the J end lost 0 bases, and 10 bases lay between the germline ends. CDR3 region: CASSLRWPTNYGYTF. The CDR3 DNA reads TGTGCCAGCAGCTTGCGGTGGCCTACTAACTATGGCTACACCTTC.

This clonotype was counted between two and nine times. This chain connects TRBV25-1 to TRBJ2-7; 7 bases agree with TRBD1. CDR3 size: 14 residues. The germline CDR1 and CDR2 sequences are MGHDK and SYGVNS. The J segment lost 3 bases and the V segment lost 5 bases, leaving 7 bases of the junction unmatched. CDR3 nucleotide sequence: TGTGCCAGCAGTCCCAAGGGGGCAGTCTACGAGCAGTACTTC. Protein: CASSPKGAVYEQYF.

This rearrangement joins TRBV6-1 to TRBJ2-5, with D unclear. CDR1 is MNHNS and CDR2 is SASEGT in the germline V gene. Trimming shortened V by 8 bases and J by 5 bases, and 27 bases separated the two germline ends. CDR3 length equals 17 residues. Written as DNA, the CDR3 is TGTGCCAGCCTCGACCGTCCAACCCCCACCGTTCGGGAGACCCAGTACTTC. Its translation is CASLDRPTPTVRETQYF.

This chain uses TRBV6-6 with TRBJ2-3; 9 nucleotides align to TRBD2. V dropped 9 bases and J dropped 0; count of bases not matched to a gene: 4. Germline assignment: CDR1 MNHNY and CDR2 SVGAGI (reference sequence). The CDR3 spans 14 residues. The CDR3 reads CARSSGASTDTQYF. CDR3 bases: TGTGCCAGATCTAGCGGGGCCAGCACAGATACGCAGTATTTT.

The chain carries TRBV7-3 and TRBJ2-3; 9 bases line up with TRBD2. After removal of 5 bases from V and 8 bases from J, the junction contained 11 bases not matched to a gene. The CDR3 runs to 15 residues. The germline V gene has CDR1 SGHTA and CDR2 FQGTGA. The CDR3 DNA reads TGTGCCAGCAGCCTCAAAGCGGGAGGAGGGAGTACGCAGTATTTT. Its translation: CASSLKAGGGSTQYF. Full variable domain (rest looked up from reference TRBV7-3 and TRBJ2-3): GAGVSQTPSNKVTEKGKYVELRCDPISGHTALYWYRQSLGQGPEFLIYFQGTGAADDSGLPNDRFFAVRPEGSVSTLKIQRTERGDSAVYLCASSLKAGGGSTQYFGPGTRLTVL.

The chain is built from TRBV7-9 and TRBJ2-1, with 9 positions matching TRBD1. From germline, CDR1 is SEHNR and CDR2 FQNEAQ (reference sequence). The CDR3 consists of 17 residues. Losses at the gene ends were 0 bases for V and 4 bases for J; bases not matched to a gene: 7. CDR3 nucleotide sequence: TGTGCCAGCAGCTTAGCCTTGGGACAGGGCGGGTACAATGAGCAGTTCTTC. It specifies CASSLALGQGGYNEQFF.

For the CDR3, the DNA is TGTGCCAGCAGCTTAGGGGGGACCACTGAAGCTTTCTTT. Protein: CASSLGGTTEAFF. The chain combines TRBV7-2 with TRBJ1-1; D may be TRBD1 (5 bases). The germline V and J ends were trimmed by 1 base and 4 bases, with 7 bases remaining between them. From germline, CDR1 is SGHTA and CDR2 FQGNSA. The CDR3 extends over 13 amino acids.

This clonotype was observed a few times. The CDR3 sequence is CASSLGVSITDTQYF. The CDR3 region has the DNA TGTGCCAGCAGCTTAGGTGTGTCCATCACAGATACGCAGTATTTT. This chain links TRBV7-9 with TRBJ2-3; the D is unclear. With 1 base removed from V and 2 bases from J, the gap between germline ends came to 10 bases. This CDR3 region has 15 residues. In germline, CDR1 is SEHNR, CDR2 FQNEAQ (reference sequence).

The chain is built from TRBV7-7 and TRBJ2-7; 14 bases match TRBD2. The CDR3 extends over 17 amino acids. CDR1 and CDR2 (germline): SSHAT, FNYEAQ (reference sequence). After removal of 5 bases from V and 4 bases from J, the junction contained 10 bases not matched to a gene. CDR3: CASSPFPGLAGVYEQYF. Written as DNA, the CDR3 is TGTGCCAGCAGCCCATTCCCGGGACTAGCGGGAGTGTACGAGCAGTACTTC.

This chain uses TRBV23-1 with TRBJ2-1; D is uncertain. TRBV23-1 is marked as an open reading frame, function uncertain. V lost 8 bases and J lost 2, with 19 bases in between. The CDR3 extends over 16 amino acids. CDR3 in DNA: TGCGCCAGCGCCGGACCATTTAGGTATCCCTACAATGAGCAGTTCTTC. Translation gives CASAGPFRYPYNEQFF.

V and J are TRBV5-1 and TRBJ2-1; D perhaps matches TRBD2 (5 bases). This CDR3 spans 14 amino acids. Germline loops: CDR1 SGHRS, CDR2 YFSETQ. V lost 2 bases and J 6 bases, leaving 12 bases between the germline ends. For the CDR3, the DNA is TGCGCCAGCAGCTTTGATAGCGACGTCAATGAGCAGTTCTTC. Protein: CASSFDSDVNEQFF.

This clonotype occurred a few times. The V call is TRBV28, the J call TRBJ1-2, with 10 nucleotides matching TRBD1. Losses at the gene ends were 6 bases for V and 5 bases for J; bases not matched to a gene: 6. CDR3 size: 14 residues. The germline gives CDR1 MDHEN, CDR2 SYDVKM. The CDR3 reads CASRGQGEGYGYTF. In DNA form, the CDR3 reads TGTGCCAGCAGAGGACAGGGGGAGGGGTATGGCTACACCTTC.

The chain joins TRBV12-3 or TRBV12-4 to TRBJ2-5; TRBD2 aligns across 8 bases. Trimming cost V 5 bases and J 4 bases; bases outside gene matches: 12. The CDR3 contains 16 residues. CDR3 in amino acids: CASSLGTRSSGETQYF. The CDR3 DNA is TGTGCCAGCAGTCTCGGGACTAGGTCGAGCGGAGAGACCCAGTACTTC.

The J gene is TRBJ2-1, the V gene TRBV7-2; D unclear. The J call is doubtful: the DNA matches TRBJ2-7 better. This CDR3 is built from 12 residues. Germline values: CDR1 SGHTA, CDR2 FQGNSA. The CDR3 is CASSSPSCEQYF. The CDR3 bases are TGTGCCAGCAGCTCCCCGTCTTGCGAGCAGTACTTC.

This clonotype was found once. The rearrangement uses TRBV9 and TRBJ1-4; D is perhaps TRBD1 (6 bases). Germline CDR1 and CDR2: SGDLS and YYNGEE. The V and J ends lost 3 bases and 8 bases respectively, with 14 bases between them. CDR3 length equals 14 residues. For the CDR3, the DNA is TGTGCCAGCAGCGGAGCAGGACAGTCCGAAAAACTGTTTTTT. This encodes CASSGAGQSEKLFF.

The rearrangement links TRBV6-5 to TRBJ2-7; possible D gene TRBD2, 6 bases. V lost 0 bases and J lost 0, with 12 bases in between. This CDR3 is 16 amino acids long. Germline CDR1 MNHEY, CDR2 SVGAGI. The CDR3 spells CASSYSTREYSYEQYF. The CDR3 DNA reads TGTGCCAGCAGTTACTCGACTCGGGAGTACTCCTACGAGCAGTACTTC.

This clonotype was recorded once. The chain uses TRBV29-1 and TRBJ2-5; D remains unclear. The end of the DNA aligns better with TRBJ2-7, so the J call may be wrong. The CDR3 extends over 15 amino acids. CDR1 is SQVTM and CDR2 is ANQGSEA in the germline V gene. CDR3 DNA sequence: TGCAGCGTTGGTTACGAGGCGAGGACCGGATACGAGCAGTACTTC. Its protein is CSVGYEARTGYEQYF.

This clonotype was counted between two and nine times. The V call is TRBV18, the J call TRBJ2-7, with 13 bases matching TRBD2. This CDR3 region has 17 residues. V trimming: 1 base; J trimming: 5 bases; junction bases outside the gene matches: 8. The germline V gene has CDR1 KGHSH and CDR2 LQKENI. The chain's CDR3 is CASSPLGLAGRPDEQYF. In nucleotides, the CDR3 is TGTGCCAGCTCACCACTGGGACTAGCGGGACGCCCTGACGAGCAGTACTTC.

This clonotype was seen only a few times. The rearrangement joins TRBV6-6 to TRBJ2-6; tentatively, D is TRBD2 (5 bases). Trimming left V 8 bases short and J 2 bases short, with 7 bases between. The V gene's germline CDR1 is MNHNY and CDR2 SVGAGI (reference sequence). The CDR3 runs 13 residues. In DNA, the CDR3 is TGTGCCAGCGGGGAGACTGGGGCCAACGTCCTGACTTTC. This gives the protein CASGETGANVLTF.

CDR3 protein: CSARNLGDISLSTDTQYF. CDR3 sequence (DNA): TGCAGTGCTAGAAACTTGGGGGACATTTCATTGAGCACAGATACGCAGTATTTT. The chain couples TRBV20-1 to TRBJ2-3, with D perhaps TRBD1 (6 bases). The CDR3 contains 18 residues. The germline gives CDR1 DFQATT, CDR2 SNEGSKA (reference sequence). V was clipped by 2 bases and J by 0 bases, with 21 bases between them.

The rearrangement joins TRBV6-2 or TRBV6-3 to TRBJ1-2, with D perhaps TRBD1 (5 bases). CDR3 size: 15 residues. Germline CDR1 reads MNHEY; CDR2 reads SVGEGT. Trimming removed 1 base at V and 7 bases at J, with 16 bases between. CDR3: CASSYFQGSRFGYTF. CDR3 nucleotide sequence: TGTGCCAGCAGTTACTTCCAGGGAAGTAGGTTTGGCTACACCTTC.

CDR3: CASAGGTTDTQYF. For the CDR3, the DNA is TGCGCCAGCGCAGGGGGCACCACAGATACGCAGTATTTT. J is TRBJ2-3 and V is TRBV5-1; TRBD1 aligns across 8 bases. From germline, CDR1 is SGHRS and CDR2 YFSETQ. J lost 2 bases, V lost 7 bases, and 3 bases had no gene match. The CDR3 has 13 residues.

This clonotype was seen only a few times. CDR3 protein: CSASRQGVYSGANVLTF. CDR3 DNA sequence: TGCAGTGCTTCTAGGCAGGGGGTCTACTCTGGGGCCAACGTCCTGACTTTC. The chain joins TRBV20-1 to TRBJ2-6, with 7 bases lining up with TRBD1. Trimming took 5 bases from V and 0 from J; bases not matched to a gene: 10. The CDR3 runs to 17 residues. Germline V gene sequence: CDR1 DFQATT, CDR2 SNEGSKA (reference sequence).

The chain links TRBV20-1 to TRBJ2-1, with 16 bases matching TRBD2. CDR1 and CDR2 from the germline V gene are DFQATT and SNEGSKA (reference sequence). The CDR3 loop spans 20 amino acids. Germline trimming cut 5 bases from V and 4 bases from J; bases unmatched to any gene: 17. The CDR3 sequence: CSAGLAGTSGRVDRYNEQFF. For the CDR3, the DNA is TGCAGTGCTGGACTCGCCGGGACTAGCGGGAGGGTTGATCGTTACAATGAGCAGTTCTTC.

Worth noting for this clonotype: A much larger clone lies one base from this, so it may be a read error. The V call is TRBV6-1, the J call TRBJ2-4; D remains unclear. The J call could be wrong; TRBJ2-7 is a better fit for the DNA end. The CDR3 has 13 amino acids. The V gene's germline CDR1 is MNHNS and CDR2 SASEGT. The DNA for the CDR3 is TGTGCCAGCACTCCAGACCGATTCTACGAGCAGTACTTC. Protein product: CASTPDRFYEQYF.